This T cell receptor (beta chain) stems from a study of T cell changes during pregnancy in multiple sclerosis. CDR3 length: 15 residues. Germline values: CDR1 MDHEN, CDR2 SYDVKM. V was trimmed by 3 bases and J by 3 bases, leaving 12 bases between them. Repertoires were generated with immunoSEQ multiplex PCR, while TCRdb's copy carries only in-frame clones and drops some. The table includes 100,000 or so clones, about 91% detected once. The chain recombines TRBV28 with TRBJ2-4; TRBD2 might be the D (6 bases). The source is a female donor with multiple sclerosis, enrolled in a pregnancy study. The source material was peripheral blood, sampled in the second trimester of pregnancy. In DNA, the CDR3 is TGTGCCAGCAGTTTCACCGGGGGAGGCAAAAACATTCAGTACTTC. Amino acid sequence: CASSFTGGGKNIQYF.